One sample yielded the 19 T cell receptor beta chains listed below, sequenced in a study of molecular identifiers for immune sequencing clone quantification. MiXCR, run by TCRdb on the PCR reads, gives a single entry per CDR3 protein. The data hold 550,000 to 750,000 distinct CDR3 sequences, with 15% to 20% observed a single time. Sequenced sample: naive CD8+ T cells from blood, with Jurkat cell RNA spiked in. Subset specified: FACS-sorted CD8+CD4-CCR7+CD45RA+ naive T cells. The receptors were gathered from a human donor in good health. Some libraries in this study had Jurkat cell RNA spiked in.

The chain combines TRBV27 with TRBJ2-7; D is ambiguous. The CDR3 contains 12 residues. Germline CDR1 MNHEY, CDR2 SMNVEV (reference sequence). Between the trimmed V and J ends, which lost 8 bases and 5 bases, there was a span of 13 bases. CDR3 nucleotide sequence: TGTGCCAGCGGTACAATGGCGGACGAGCAGTACTTC. Residues: CASGTMADEQYF.

With respect to this clonotype: A much larger clonotype is one base distant, so this may be a read error. This chain uses TRBV4-3 with TRBJ2-7, with D possibly called TRBD1 or TRBD2 (5 bases each). V was trimmed by 0 bases and J by 7 bases, leaving 16 bases between them. Germline V gene data show CDR1 as LGHNA and CDR2 as YSLEER. The CDR3 is 15 amino acids. The chain's CDR3 is CASSQEGDRSREQYF. DNA of the CDR3: TGCGCCAGCAGCCAAGAAGGGGACCGAAGCCGGGAGCAGTACTTC.

In its sample, this clonotype was seen many times. This rearrangement joins TRBV7-2 to TRBJ2-1; D unresolved. Per the germline V gene, CDR1 is SGHTA and CDR2 is FQGNSA. This CDR3 spans 17 amino acids. The germline V and J ends were trimmed by 5 bases and 4 bases, with 21 bases remaining between them. The CDR3 sequence is CASSPSPLGWGYNEQFF. The CDR3 DNA reads TGTGCCAGCAGCCCCTCCCCTCTAGGTTGGGGATACAATGAGCAGTTCTTC.

The chain combines TRBV19 with TRBJ2-7; the D is unclear. V lost 8 bases and J 1 base, leaving 15 bases between the germline ends. The CDR3 runs 14 residues. Germline CDR1 LNHDA, CDR2 SQIVND (reference sequence). CDR3: CASCLSAGSYEQYF. CDR3 DNA sequence: TGTGCCAGTTGTTTATCAGCAGGTTCCTACGAGCAGTACTTC.

This clonotype was detected ten times or more. The CDR3 loop reads CASSMWTGDQFF. CDR3 nucleotide sequence: TGTGCCAGCAGCATGTGGACAGGGGACCAGTTCTTC. J is TRBJ2-1 and V is TRBV7-9; TRBD1 aligns across 9 bases. CDR3 length: 12 residues. CDR1 SEHNR and CDR2 FQNEAQ come from the germline V gene (reference sequence). After removal of 5 bases from V and 13 bases from J, the junction contained 6 bases not matched to a gene.

Notes on this clonotype: This could be a read error, since a much larger clone is one nucleotide away. The rearrangement uses TRBV15 and TRBJ2-3; a possible D gene is TRBD1 (6 bases). V lost 11 bases and J lost 2, with 20 bases in between. CDR1 and CDR2 (germline): LNHNV, YYDKDF (reference sequence). The CDR3 has 15 residues. CDR3 DNA sequence: TGTGCCTCCACGCCCGGACAGTTCCTCACAGATACGCAGTATTTT. Residues: CASTPGQFLTDTQYF.

Comments on this clonotype: Given a much more abundant clone one base away, this may be a read error. This chain links TRBV3-1 with TRBJ2-5, with D perhaps assigned TRBD1 or TRBD2 (5 bases each). Trimming removed 4 bases from V and 3 bases from J, with 12 bases in between. There are 14 residues in the CDR3. The germline CDR1 and CDR2 sequences are LGHDT and YNNKEL (reference sequence). The CDR3 coding sequence is TGTGCCAGCAGCCTGGACGGGGCGGAAGAGACCCAGTACTTC. Its translation: CASSLDGAEETQYF.

The V and J genes are TRBV12-3 or TRBV12-4 and TRBJ2-2, with D possibly TRBD1 on 5 matching bases. V lost 6 bases to trimming and J lost 2 bases, with 10 bases between them. The CDR3 sequence is 14 residues long. Here the CDR3 DNA reads TGTGCCAGCAGCCTCAGGGTAAACACCGGGGAGCTGTTTTTT. Protein sequence: CASSLRVNTGELFF.

The chain recombines TRBV7-9 with TRBJ1-3; D is uncertain. V lost 5 bases and J lost 5, with 16 bases in between. This CDR3 is 15 amino acids long. Germline values: CDR1 SEHNR, CDR2 FQNEAQ (reference sequence). The CDR3 is CASSTPRRERNTIYF. The CDR3 region has the DNA TGTGCCAGCAGCACCCCGCGTAGGGAACGAAACACCATATATTTT.

Notes on this clonotype: Possible read error: a much larger clone is one base away. The chain has TRBV27 and TRBJ2-7; 7 nucleotides line up with TRBD2. The CDR3 has 15 residues. Trimming at V came to 8 bases and at J to 3 bases, leaving 13 bases not matched to a gene. The V gene's germline CDR1 is MNHEY and CDR2 SMNVEV (reference sequence). The CDR3 nucleotides are TGTGCCAGCCGCTCCTCGGAACTAGCGCTCTACGAGCAGTACTTC. Its protein is CASRSSELALYEQYF.

This chain joins TRBV19 and TRBJ1-4; TRBD1 might be the D (5 bases). The CDR3 consists of 11 residues. V lost 9 bases, J lost 7 bases, and 9 bases lay in between. The germline V gene has CDR1 LNHDA and CDR2 SQIVND (reference sequence). CDR3 nucleotide sequence: TGTGCCAGCCTCCAGGGTGAAAAACTGTTTTTT. As protein: CASLQGEKLFF.

The sample holds many counts of this clonotype. This chain uses TRBV5-1 with TRBJ1-2, with no clear D. Germline assignment: CDR1 SGHRS and CDR2 YFSETQ. V lost 0 bases, J lost 0 bases, and 9 bases lay in between. CDR3 size: 15 residues. This chain's CDR3 is CASSLDGDTNYGYTF. Written as DNA, the CDR3 is TGCGCCAGCAGCTTGGACGGAGACACTAACTATGGCTACACCTTC.

A word on this clonotype: A clone one base away is much larger, so this may be a read error. This chain links TRBV2 with TRBJ1-3; TRBD1 is a possible D gene (6 bases). Trimming left V 7 bases short and J 2 bases short, with 21 bases between. This CDR3 is 17 amino acids long. Germline CDR1 SNHLY, CDR2 FYNNEI. CDR3 protein: CASIQGLNLRPGNTIYF. The CDR3 DNA follows: TGTGCCAGCATCCAGGGGTTGAATTTACGCCCTGGAAACACCATATATTTT.

Concerning this clonotype: A much bigger clone sits one base away, suggesting this may be a read error. The chain combines TRBV7-6 with TRBJ2-3, with D unresolved. The DNA end lines up better with TRBJ1-5; the J call may be wrong. CDR1 SGHVS and CDR2 FNYEAQ come from the germline V gene. This CDR3 is 16 amino acids long. The CDR3 sequence: CASSPLLAGVPDTQHF. In DNA form, the CDR3 reads TGTGCCAGCAGCCCCCTGCTAGCGGGAGTTCCAGATACGCAGCATTTT.

The sample holds many counts of this clonotype. The V and J genes are TRBV27 and TRBJ1-1; TRBD1 aligns across 12 bases. V dropped 5 bases and J dropped 4; count of bases not matched to a gene: 14. The CDR3 is 18 residues long. Germline V gives CDR1 MNHEY, CDR2 SMNVEV (reference sequence). The CDR3 bases are TGTGCCAGCAGTAGTAGGACGGGACAGGGGGCGAGGAGCACTGAAGCTTTCTTT. Encoded protein: CASSSRTGQGARSTEAFF.

Ten or more counts support this clonotype. The V call is TRBV7-3, the J call TRBJ2-3; 8 bases map to TRBD2. Germline-derived CDR1 and CDR2 are SGHTA and FQGTGA. J lost 0 bases, V lost 4 bases, and 3 bases had no gene match. The CDR3 is 15 residues long. The CDR3 loop reads CASSWSGSSTDTQYF. The CDR3 coding sequence is TGTGCCAGCAGCTGGAGCGGGAGTAGCACAGATACGCAGTATTTT.

As regards this clonotype: A much larger clone lies a single base off, so this may be a read error. The CDR3 region is CASSPSGSEHEQYF. The CDR3 nucleotides are TGTGCCAGTAGTCCCAGCGGGAGTGAGCACGAGCAGTACTTC. This chain connects TRBV19 to TRBJ2-7, with 8 bases matching TRBD2. The CDR3 is 14 residues long. Looked up from germline, CDR1 is LNHDA and CDR2 is SQIVND (reference sequence). The V segment lost 5 bases and the J segment 5 bases; nucleotides outside the gene matches: 8.

This clonotype came up many times. This chain joins TRBV12-3 or TRBV12-4 and TRBJ2-4; a weak D match, TRBD1 (5 bases). V gave up 1 base and J gave up 11 bases, with 12 bases separating them. This CDR3 contains 13 residues. DNA of the CDR3: TGTGCCAGCAGTTTAGGGGGCAGAGCTGTTCAGTACTTC. Residues: CASSLGGRAVQYF.

In its sample, this clonotype was seen many times. For the CDR3, the DNA is TGTGCCAGCAGCGTAGACGCGGCCTCTGAAGCTTTCTTT. This gives the protein CASSVDAASEAFF. The chain has TRBV9 and TRBJ1-1; no reliable D call. Germline assignment: CDR1 SGDLS and CDR2 YYNGEE. The germline V and J ends were trimmed by 0 bases and 6 bases, with 9 bases remaining between them. This CDR3 has 13 amino acids.